These 26 T cell receptor beta chains came from one sample sequenced in a study of control samples from healthy donors and cancer patients. Repertoires were generated with immunoSEQ multiplex PCR, while TCRdb's copy carries only in-frame clones and drops some. The sample holds 100,000 to 150,000 clones, 85% to 95% seen once. Sequenced: PBMCs. The source is a man in his fifties or sixties with head and neck cancer.

This chain connects TRBV4-3 to TRBJ1-2; D gene unclear. Trimming took 0 bases from V and 4 from J, leaving 12 bases between them. The CDR3 covers 15 residues. Germline CDR1 is LGHNA and CDR2 is YSLEER. The CDR3: CASSQDYPRSYGYTF. CDR3 sequence (DNA): TGCGCCAGCAGCCAAGATTATCCCAGGTCCTATGGCTACACCTTC.

The V and J genes are TRBV2 and TRBJ1-4; possible D gene TRBD1, 6 bases. From germline, CDR1 is SNHLY and CDR2 FYNNEI. V was clipped by 5 bases and J by 0 bases, with 10 bases between them. The CDR3 has 15 residues. CDR3 sequence (DNA): TGTGCCAGCAGTAGGACAGAAACAACTAATGAAAAACTGTTTTTT. Protein product: CASSRTETTNEKLFF. The full variable domain, completed using reference TRBV2 and TRBJ1-4, is EPEVTQTPSHQVTQMGQEVILRCVPISNHLYFYWYRQILGQKVEFLVSFYNNEISEKSEIFDDQFSVERPDGSNFTLKIRSTKLEDSAMYFCASSRTETTNEKLFFGSGTQLSVL.

The CDR3 loop reads CASSRGGVSTEAFF. The CDR3 nucleotides read TGTGCCAGCAGCCGGGGGGGAGTAAGCACTGAAGCTTTCTTT. The chain couples TRBV16 to TRBJ1-1; the D gene is possibly TRBD1 (5 bases). Germline values: CDR1 KGHSY, CDR2 FQNENV. V was cut by 4 bases and J by 4 bases, with 13 bases left in between. The CDR3 has 14 amino acids. Full variable domain (outside the CDR3, taken from reference TRBV16 and TRBJ1-1): GEEVAQTPKHLVRGEGQKAKLYCAPIKGHSYVFWYQQVLKNEFKFLISFQNENVFDETGMPKERFSAKCLPNSPCSLEIQATKLEDSAVYFCASSRGGVSTEAFFGQGTRLTVV.

The rearrangement joins TRBV27 to TRBJ2-1, with 8 nucleotides matching TRBD2. V lost 2 bases to trimming and J lost 6 bases; unmatched junction nucleotides: 6. The CDR3 runs to 15 residues. Germline V gene lookup returns CDR1 MNHEY and CDR2 SMNVEV (reference sequence). The CDR3 nucleotides are TGTGCCAGCAGTTTAGTCAGCGGGGGCCCCAATGAGCAGTTCTTC. The encoded protein is CASSLVSGGPNEQFF.

V and J are TRBV4-3 and TRBJ2-7; D not resolved. This CDR3 is 14 amino acids long. Germline V CDR1 and CDR2: LGHNA, YSLEER. V was pared by 0 bases and J by 1 base, with 7 bases between. CDR3 protein: CASSQDRISYEQYF. For the CDR3, the DNA is TGCGCCAGCAGCCAAGATAGGATTTCCTACGAGCAGTACTTC.

V and J are TRBV6-5 and TRBJ2-3, with 10 positions matching TRBD1. The V segment lost 6 bases and the J segment 5 bases; nucleotides outside the gene matches: 5. In germline, CDR1 is MNHEY, CDR2 SVGAGI. This CDR3 contains 14 residues. The CDR3 reads CASSRDRGKDTQYF. CDR3 in DNA: TGTGCCAGCAGCCGGGACAGGGGTAAAGATACGCAGTATTTT.

The genes are TRBV7-2 and TRBJ1-1; D is ambiguous. The V and J ends lost 3 bases and 5 bases respectively, with 16 bases between them. Germline V gene data show CDR1 as SGHTA and CDR2 as FQGNSA. CDR3 length: 15 residues. CDR3 nucleotide sequence: TGTGCCAGCAGCTTTAGGATTGCCCAGTTGACTGAAGCTTTCTTT. It encodes CASSFRIAQLTEAFF.

The chain carries TRBV20-1 and TRBJ1-5; 7 bases fit TRBD1. This CDR3 has 16 amino acids. The V gene end was trimmed by 3 bases and the J gene end by 3 bases; junction bases not matched to a gene: 11. The germline V gene has CDR1 DFQATT and CDR2 SNEGSKA (reference sequence). For the CDR3, the DNA is TGCAGTGCTAGTACTTTACTAGGGGGCAACAATCAGCCCCAGCATTTT. Its protein product is CSASTLLGGNNQPQHF.

The chain carries TRBV4-3 and TRBJ1-1; D call uncertain. V was clipped by 6 bases and J by 0 bases, with 11 bases between them. Germline CDR1 and CDR2: LGHNA and YSLEER. This CDR3 comprises 14 residues. CDR3 nucleotide sequence: TGCGCCAGCAGTCCCTCGGACCTGAACACTGAAGCTTTCTTT. As protein: CASSPSDLNTEAFF.

This clone was observed once. The chain is built from TRBV28 and TRBJ2-2, with TRBD2 matching over 13 bases. There are 16 residues in the CDR3. Germline CDR1 and CDR2: MDHEN and SYDVKM. J was trimmed by 4 bases and V by 2 bases; bases with no gene match: 1. This CDR3 is CASSLRTSGGTGELFF. The CDR3 nucleotides are TGTGCCAGCAGTTTACGGACTAGCGGGGGCACCGGGGAGCTGTTTTTT.

The rearrangement uses TRBV9 and TRBJ2-7; 9 bases are a match to TRBD1. Germline lookup yields CDR1 SGDLS and CDR2 YYNGEE. V lost 4 bases, J lost 6 bases, and 5 bases stayed unmatched. The CDR3 runs to 13 residues. Here the CDR3 reads CASSTRQGGEQYF. In DNA form, the CDR3 reads TGTGCCAGCAGCACACGACAGGGGGGCGAGCAGTACTTC.

The rearrangement links TRBV5-1 to TRBJ1-1, with D perhaps matching TRBD1 (6 bases). Trimming stripped 5 bases from V and 6 bases from J, with 26 bases between. Germline V CDR1 and CDR2: SGHRS, YFSETQ. The CDR3 totals 17 residues. DNA for the CDR3: TGCGCCAGCAGTTTTGGGCCTGCTCGGGGGCGCGGGCCTGAAGCTTTCTTT. Translated, it gives CASSFGPARGRGPEAFF.

The genes are TRBV12-3 or TRBV12-4 and TRBJ1-2; unclear D gene. With 5 bases removed from V and 3 bases from J, the gap between germline ends came to 10 bases. The CDR3 is 13 amino acids. In DNA form, the CDR3 reads TGTGCCAGCAGTGTACAGATTTACTATGGCTACACCTTC. Translation gives CASSVQIYYGYTF.

The chain combines TRBV4-1 with TRBJ1-6; TRBD1 is a possible D gene (6 bases). Trimming left V 0 bases short and J 10 bases short, with 16 bases between. This CDR3 contains 16 residues. Per the germline V gene, CDR1 is MGHRA and CDR2 is YSYEKL. The CDR3 DNA follows: TGCGCCAGCAGCCAAGATGTGGTAACAGGGTGGTCACCCCTCCACTTT. Translated, it gives CASSQDVVTGWSPLHF.

The chain links TRBV5-6 to TRBJ1-6; D gene ambiguous. Looked up from germline, CDR1 is SGHDT and CDR2 is YYEEEE. Trimming pared 0 bases from V and 0 bases from J, leaving 7 bases between. CDR3 length equals 16 residues. The CDR3 loop is CASSLEADSYNSPLHF. DNA for the CDR3: TGTGCCAGCAGCTTGGAGGCGGACTCCTATAATTCACCCCTCCACTTT.

This chain links TRBV30 with TRBJ1-5; D is unclear. Trimming removed 0 bases from V and 0 bases from J, with 9 bases in between. The CDR3 contains 15 residues. Germline CDR1 and CDR2: GTSNPN and SVGIG (reference sequence). CDR3 sequence: CAWSVGTYSNQPQHF. The CDR3 DNA reads TGTGCCTGGAGTGTTGGCACCTATAGCAATCAGCCCCAGCATTTT.

The chain couples TRBV5-1 to TRBJ2-3, with 8 nucleotides matching TRBD1. Unmatched junction bases numbered 10, after V lost 4 bases and J lost 3 bases. Germline V gene data show CDR1 as SGHRS and CDR2 as YFSETQ. This CDR3 has 16 residues. The CDR3 loop reads CASSPEDRVGTDTQYF. The DNA for the CDR3 is TGCGCCAGCAGCCCGGAGGACAGGGTCGGTACAGATACGCAGTATTTT.

The sample holds a few counts of this clone. The rearrangement joins TRBV3-1 (or the pseudogene TRBV3-2) to TRBJ2-7, with D hard to call. The CDR3 contains 11 residues. V was shortened by 0 bases and J by 5 bases, with 2 bases between the two germline ends. Germline CDR1 is LGHDT and CDR2 is YNNKEL (reference sequence). CDR3 region: CASSQDDEQYF. Here the CDR3 DNA reads TGTGCCAGCAGCCAAGACGACGAGCAGTACTTC.

This clone has a single count. The rearrangement uses TRBV10-3 and TRBJ2-1, with 7 bases matching TRBD1. Germline CDR1 reads ENHRY; CDR2 reads SYGVKD. V lost 4 bases, J lost 0 bases, and 0 bases stayed unmatched. This CDR3 contains 14 residues. CDR3 in amino acids: CAISGDSSYNEQFF. The CDR3 coding sequence is TGTGCCATCAGTGGGGACAGCTCCTACAATGAGCAGTTCTTC.

The CDR3 region has the DNA TGTGCCAGTAATAGGGGGTTGTTCCAAGAGACCCAGTACTTC. Residues: CASNRGLFQETQYF. The V and J genes are TRBV19 and TRBJ2-5, with D tentatively TRBD1 (6 bases). The V end was cut by 7 bases, the J end by 1 base, with 13 bases between. The CDR3 totals 14 residues. Germline CDR1 reads LNHDA; CDR2 reads SQIVND (reference sequence).

The V gene is TRBV7-9, the J gene TRBJ1-1; perhaps TRBD1 as D (5 bases). The ends were cut back, 5 bases at V and 6 bases at J, with 13 bases in the middle. The CDR3 has 13 amino acids. Germline V gene sequence: CDR1 SEHNR, CDR2 FQNEAQ (reference sequence). This CDR3 is CASSGRQIAEAFF. In DNA form, the CDR3 reads TGTGCCAGCAGCGGCAGACAGATCGCTGAAGCTTTCTTT.

The rearrangement links TRBV7-9 to TRBJ2-3; D is unclear. Germline-derived CDR1 and CDR2 are SEHNR and FQNEAQ (reference sequence). Trimming cost V 7 bases and J 1 base, with 12 bases left between them. The CDR3 covers 14 residues. This CDR3 is CASNPGFRTDTQYF. The CDR3 bases are TGTGCCAGCAATCCGGGTTTCCGCACAGATACGCAGTATTTT.

The rearrangement links TRBV6-1 to TRBJ2-2; TRBD1 is a possible D gene (6 bases). Trimming left V 4 bases short and J 5 bases short, with 23 bases between. CDR1 MNHNS and CDR2 SASEGT come from the germline V gene. The CDR3 sequence is 18 residues long. The CDR3 protein is CASSVFTRGGGRTGELFF. CDR3 nucleotides: TGTGCCAGCAGTGTGTTCACCAGGGGTGGGGGCCGGACCGGGGAGCTGTTTTTT.

The rearrangement links TRBV18 to TRBJ2-2; TRBD1 matches at 10 bases. The germline gives CDR1 KGHSH, CDR2 LQKENI. Trimming at V came to 8 bases and at J to 5 bases, leaving 2 bases not matched to a gene. This CDR3 spans 13 amino acids. CDR3 bases: TGTGCCAGCACGGGACAGGGGACCGGGGAGCTGTTTTTT. Translated, it gives CASTGQGTGELFF.

This chain uses TRBV2 with TRBJ1-2, with 7 bases identical to TRBD1. The CDR3 loop spans 15 amino acids. CDR1 is SNHLY and CDR2 is FYNNEI in the germline V gene. V lost 1 base, J lost 7 bases, and 9 bases stayed unmatched. DNA for the CDR3: TGTGCCAGCAGTGAAGGATGGGGCAGGGGGTCTGGCTACACCTTC. The encoded protein is CASSEGWGRGSGYTF.

This chain connects TRBV19 to TRBJ2-2; TRBD2 agrees at 7 bases. CDR1 is LNHDA and CDR2 is SQIVND in the germline V gene (reference sequence). J lost 4 bases, V lost 2 bases, and 10 bases had no gene match. The length of the CDR3 is 17 residues. CDR3 sequence: CASSIRTRTGGTGELFF. As DNA, the CDR3 is TGTGCCAGTAGTATACGAACCCGCACGGGGGGCACCGGGGAGCTGTTTTTT.